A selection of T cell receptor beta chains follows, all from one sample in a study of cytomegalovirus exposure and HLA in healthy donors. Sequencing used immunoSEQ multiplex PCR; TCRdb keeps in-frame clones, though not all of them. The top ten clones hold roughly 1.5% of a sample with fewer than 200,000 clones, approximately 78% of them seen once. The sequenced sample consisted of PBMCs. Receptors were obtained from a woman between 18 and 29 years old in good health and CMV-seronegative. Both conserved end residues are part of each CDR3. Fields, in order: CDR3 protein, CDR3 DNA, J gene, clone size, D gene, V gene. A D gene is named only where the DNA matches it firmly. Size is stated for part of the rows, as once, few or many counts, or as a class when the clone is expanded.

cdr3_aa: CASSPLLQETQYF
cdr3_nt: TGTGCCAGCTCACCTCTCCTGCAAGAGACCCAGTACTTC
j_call: TRBJ2-5
clone_size: .
d_call: .
v_call: TRBV18

cdr3_aa: CASSLTVLGRETAGELFF
cdr3_nt: TGTGCCAGCAGCTTAACGGTTCTGGGGCGGGAAACTGCCGGGGAGCTGTTTTTT
j_call: TRBJ2-2
clone_size: .
d_call: .
v_call: TRBV7-7

cdr3_aa: CASSPRRGSQNEQFF
cdr3_nt: TGTGCCAGCAGCCCCCGAAGGGGTTCCCAGAATGAGCAGTTCTTC
j_call: TRBJ2-1
clone_size: .
d_call: .
v_call: TRBV7-2

cdr3_aa: CASSLQGARSVDTQYF
cdr3_nt: TGTGCCAGCAGCTTGCAGGGGGCGCGTTCTGTAGATACGCAGTATTTT
j_call: TRBJ2-3
clone_size: once
d_call: TRBD1
v_call: TRBV5-8

cdr3_aa: CATSRDRGYGYTF
cdr3_nt: TGTGCCACCAGCAGAGATCGGGGCTATGGCTACACCTTC
j_call: TRBJ1-2
clone_size: .
d_call: .
v_call: TRBV15

cdr3_aa: CASSYGPGQGTGELFF
cdr3_nt: TGTGCCAGCAGTTACGGGCCGGGACAGGGGACCGGGGAGCTGTTTTTT
j_call: TRBJ2-2
clone_size: few
d_call: TRBD1
v_call: TRBV6-6

cdr3_aa: CASSLDTDYGYTF
cdr3_nt: TGTGCCAGCAGTTTAGACACTGATTATGGCTACACCTTC
j_call: TRBJ1-2
clone_size: .
d_call: .
v_call: TRBV28

cdr3_aa: CASRISGRKTDTQYF
cdr3_nt: TGTGCCAGCAGAATCAGCGGGAGGAAGACAGATACGCAGTATTTT
j_call: TRBJ2-3
clone_size: .
d_call: TRBD2
v_call: TRBV9

cdr3_aa: CASSQDRQANTEAFF
cdr3_nt: TGCGCCAGCAGCCAAGATAGACAAGCGAACACTGAAGCTTTCTTT
j_call: TRBJ1-1
clone_size: few
d_call: .
v_call: TRBV4-1

cdr3_aa: CASSPADTANTGELFF
cdr3_nt: TGTGCCAGCTCACCCGCGGACACCGCGAACACCGGGGAGCTGTTTTTT
j_call: TRBJ2-2
clone_size: .
d_call: .
v_call: TRBV18

cdr3_aa: CASSRDSYQETQYF
cdr3_nt: TGTGCCAGCAGTAGGGACAGCTACCAAGAGACCCAGTACTTC
j_call: TRBJ2-5
clone_size: .
d_call: TRBD1
v_call: TRBV27

cdr3_aa: CASSSGSLNTGELFF
cdr3_nt: TGTGCCAGCAGCAGCGGTTCACTTAACACCGGGGAGCTGTTTTTT
j_call: TRBJ2-2
clone_size: .
d_call: .
v_call: TRBV5-4

cdr3_aa: CASSTYSGRAVGTGELFF
cdr3_nt: TGTGCCAGTAGTACTTATAGCGGGAGGGCCGTCGGCACCGGGGAGCTGTTTTTT
j_call: TRBJ2-2
clone_size: once
d_call: TRBD2
v_call: TRBV19

cdr3_aa: CASQVGVSSYNEQFF
cdr3_nt: TGCGCCAGCCAAGTAGGGGTAAGCTCCTACAATGAGCAGTTCTTC
j_call: TRBJ2-1
clone_size: .
d_call: .
v_call: TRBV5-1

cdr3_aa: CASSEGDRGNEKLFF
cdr3_nt: TGTGCCAGCAGCGAAGGGGACAGGGGAAATGAAAAACTGTTTTTT
j_call: TRBJ1-4
clone_size: .
d_call: TRBD1
v_call: TRBV5-8

cdr3_aa: CASSTGTGDGANVLTF
cdr3_nt: TGTGCCAGCAGCACCGGGACAGGGGACGGGGCCAACGTCCTGACTTTC
j_call: TRBJ2-6
clone_size: .
d_call: TRBD1
v_call: TRBV11-2

cdr3_aa: CASSPSTGAGANVLTF
cdr3_nt: TGTGCCAGTAGCCCATCGACAGGGGCCGGGGCCAACGTCCTGACTTTC
j_call: TRBJ2-6
clone_size: .
d_call: TRBD1
v_call: TRBV19

cdr3_aa: CASSESGEKLFF
cdr3_nt: TGCGCCAGCAGTGAGTCCGGTGAAAAACTGTTTTTT
j_call: TRBJ1-4
clone_size: few
d_call: .
v_call: TRBV10-1

cdr3_aa: CASSIWRGPPAYEQYF
cdr3_nt: TGTGCCAGTAGTATTTGGAGGGGCCCTCCCGCCTACGAGCAGTACTTC
j_call: TRBJ2-7
clone_size: .
d_call: .
v_call: TRBV19

cdr3_aa: CASSLELAVSTDTQYF
cdr3_nt: TGTGCCAGCAGCTTGGAGTTAGCGGTTAGCACAGATACGCAGTATTTT
j_call: TRBJ2-3
clone_size: .
d_call: .
v_call: TRBV7-2

cdr3_aa: CATSTISTGPTEAFF
cdr3_nt: TGTGCCACCAGCACTATCTCGACAGGGCCCACTGAAGCTTTCTTT
j_call: TRBJ1-1
clone_size: .
d_call: TRBD1
v_call: TRBV15

cdr3_aa: CASRYSDGGPGNTIYF
cdr3_nt: TGTGCCAGCAGGTATTCGGACGGAGGGCCTGGAAACACCATATATTTT
j_call: TRBJ1-3
clone_size: .
d_call: .
v_call: TRBV2

cdr3_aa: CASSPVGGAGGGYTF
cdr3_nt: TGTGCCAGCTCACCGGTGGGAGGGGCCGGCGGTGGCTACACCTTC
j_call: TRBJ1-2
clone_size: .
d_call: .
v_call: TRBV18

cdr3_aa: CASSDPDSDTVSINEQFF
cdr3_nt: TGTGCCAGCAGCGACCCAGATTCGGACACGGTGTCGATCAATGAGCAGTTCTTC
j_call: TRBJ2-1
clone_size: once
d_call: .
v_call: TRBV2

cdr3_aa: CASGSVVAGLIADTQYF
cdr3_nt: TGTGCTAGTGGTTCGGTAGTAGCGGGATTAATCGCAGATACGCAGTATTTT
j_call: TRBJ2-3
clone_size: .
d_call: TRBD2
v_call: TRBV12-5

cdr3_aa: CASSPAGGLYNEQFF
cdr3_nt: TGTGCCAGCAGTCCCGCTGGCGGGCTTTACAATGAGCAGTTCTTC
j_call: TRBJ2-1
clone_size: .
d_call: .
v_call: TRBV27

cdr3_aa: CSSSSRDSGSLNEKLFF
cdr3_nt: TGTTCCAGCAGCTCTAGGGACAGCGGGAGTCTTAATGAAAAACTGTTTTTT
j_call: TRBJ1-4
clone_size: .
d_call: TRBD1
v_call: TRBV7-9

cdr3_aa: CASGLAGVRDTDTQYF
cdr3_nt: TGTGCCAGCGGCCTAGCGGGAGTTAGGGACACAGATACGCAGTATTTT
j_call: TRBJ2-3
clone_size: .
d_call: TRBD2
v_call: TRBV27

cdr3_aa: CASSAERRDRGANQPQHF
cdr3_nt: TGTGCCAGTAGTGCAGAGAGACGGGACAGGGGGGCGAATCAGCCCCAGCATTTT
j_call: TRBJ1-5
clone_size: .
d_call: TRBD1
v_call: TRBV19

cdr3_aa: CASSFSKLVHEQYF
cdr3_nt: TGCGCCAGCAGTTTCTCAAAACTAGTCCACGAGCAGTACTTC
j_call: TRBJ2-7
clone_size: .
d_call: .
v_call: TRBV10-2

cdr3_aa: CASSQTVSGNTIYF
cdr3_nt: TGTGCCAGCAGCCAAACGGTCTCTGGAAACACCATATATTTT
j_call: TRBJ1-3
clone_size: .
d_call: .
v_call: TRBV7-6

cdr3_aa: CASSLGAGWMGNEQFF
cdr3_nt: TGCGCCAGCAGCTTGGGGGCGGGGTGGATGGGGAATGAGCAGTTCTTC
j_call: TRBJ2-1
clone_size: .
d_call: .
v_call: TRBV5-1

cdr3_aa: CASSDPDRVHSPLHF
cdr3_nt: TGTGCCAGCAGTGACCCAGACAGGGTTCATTCACCCCTCCACTTT
j_call: TRBJ1-6
clone_size: .
d_call: TRBD1
v_call: TRBV25-1

cdr3_aa: CASSPPGQENTEAFF
cdr3_nt: TGTGCCAGCAGCCCCCCGGGACAGGAGAACACTGAAGCTTTCTTT
j_call: TRBJ1-1
clone_size: few
d_call: TRBD1
v_call: TRBV7-9

cdr3_aa: CASSLGDNNYGYTF
cdr3_nt: TGCGCCAGCAGCTTGGGTGACAATAACTATGGCTACACCTTC
j_call: TRBJ1-2
clone_size: once
d_call: .
v_call: TRBV5-1

cdr3_aa: CASSFVASFVYNEQFF
cdr3_nt: TGTGCCAGCAGTTTCGTAGCTAGCTTCGTCTACAATGAGCAGTTCTTC
j_call: TRBJ2-1
clone_size: .
d_call: .
v_call: TRBV28

cdr3_aa: CASSLGAGGSGNTIYF
cdr3_nt: TGTGCCAGCAGCTTAGGAGCGGGGGGCTCTGGAAACACCATATATTTT
j_call: TRBJ1-3
clone_size: .
d_call: .
v_call: TRBV11-2

cdr3_aa: CASSTLDRGPYNEQFF
cdr3_nt: TGTGCCAGCAGCACCTTAGACAGGGGGCCATACAATGAGCAGTTCTTC
j_call: TRBJ2-1
clone_size: once
d_call: .
v_call: TRBV21-1

cdr3_aa: CASSSLTGWRNEQFF
cdr3_nt: TGTGCCAGCAGCTCCTTAACGGGATGGCGTAATGAGCAGTTCTTC
j_call: TRBJ2-1
clone_size: .
d_call: .
v_call: TRBV7-8

cdr3_aa: CASSPLGGYQPQHF
cdr3_nt: TGTGCCAGCAGCCCGCTCGGGGGGTATCAGCCCCAGCATTTT
j_call: TRBJ1-5
clone_size: .
d_call: .
v_call: TRBV7-2

cdr3_aa: CAISELATEQFF
cdr3_nt: TGTGCCATCAGTGAACTAGCTACTGAGCAGTTCTTC
j_call: TRBJ2-1
clone_size: .
d_call: .
v_call: TRBV10-3

cdr3_aa: CASSRGLAGTDTQYF
cdr3_nt: TGCGCCAGCAGCCGGGGACTAGCGGGCACAGATACGCAGTATTTT
j_call: TRBJ2-3
clone_size: .
d_call: TRBD2
v_call: TRBV4-3

cdr3_aa: CASSRGRGHQTAEAFF
cdr3_nt: TGTGCCAGCAGCCGGGGCAGGGGGCACCAAACGGCTGAAGCTTTCTTT
j_call: TRBJ1-1
clone_size: .
d_call: TRBD1
v_call: TRBV6-6

cdr3_aa: CASSLNQVTEAFF
cdr3_nt: TGCGCCAGCAGCTTGAATCAGGTCACTGAAGCTTTCTTT
j_call: TRBJ1-1
clone_size: .
d_call: .
v_call: TRBV5-1

cdr3_aa: CASGSHPGQAVGTGELFF
cdr3_nt: TGTGCTAGTGGTTCCCACCCCGGACAGGCGGTGGGGACCGGGGAGCTGTTTTTT
j_call: TRBJ2-2
clone_size: once
d_call: TRBD1
v_call: TRBV12-5

cdr3_aa: CSVEAGLETQYF
cdr3_nt: TGCAGCGTTGAAGCAGGTTTGGAGACCCAGTACTTC
j_call: TRBJ2-5
clone_size: .
d_call: .
v_call: TRBV29-1

cdr3_aa: CASSEDRDRRGYTF
cdr3_nt: TGTGCCAGCAGTGAGGACAGGGACCGGCGGGGCTACACCTTC
j_call: TRBJ1-2
clone_size: .
d_call: TRBD1
v_call: TRBV5-6

cdr3_aa: CASSPSPTDYEQYF
cdr3_nt: TGTGCCAGCTCACCATCCCCGACAGACTACGAGCAGTACTTC
j_call: TRBJ2-7
clone_size: .
d_call: .
v_call: TRBV18

cdr3_aa: CASSQETAQARAFF
cdr3_nt: TGCGCCAGCAGCCAAGAAACCGCCCAGGCCCGGGCTTTCTTT
j_call: TRBJ1-1
clone_size: .
d_call: .
v_call: TRBV4-1

cdr3_aa: CASSLLGRAGGNEQYF
cdr3_nt: TGTGCCAGCAGCTTACTCGGCCGGGCGGGGGGAAACGAGCAGTACTTC
j_call: TRBJ2-7
clone_size: .
d_call: TRBD2
v_call: TRBV7-2

cdr3_aa: CASSHRDRSNEAFF
cdr3_nt: TGTGCCAGCAGCCACCGGGACAGGAGCAATGAAGCTTTCTTT
j_call: TRBJ1-1
clone_size: few
d_call: TRBD1
v_call: TRBV7-6

cdr3_aa: CASSWLNTGELFF
cdr3_nt: TGCGCCAGCAGCTGGCTGAACACCGGGGAGCTGTTTTTT
j_call: TRBJ2-2
clone_size: .
d_call: .
v_call: TRBV5-1

cdr3_aa: CASSLGGTFETQYF
cdr3_nt: TGTGCCAGCAGCTTGGGCGGGACCTTTGAGACCCAGTACTTC
j_call: TRBJ2-5
clone_size: .
d_call: .
v_call: TRBV5-6

cdr3_aa: CASSLGAGTANSPLHF
cdr3_nt: TGTGCCAGCAGCTTAGGGGCCGGGACAGCCAATTCACCCCTCCACTTT
j_call: TRBJ1-6
clone_size: .
d_call: TRBD1
v_call: TRBV7-9

cdr3_aa: CASRSSGNTIYF
cdr3_nt: TGTGCCAGCAGGAGCTCTGGAAACACCATATATTTT
j_call: TRBJ1-3
clone_size: .
d_call: .
v_call: TRBV6-5